These 28 T cell receptor beta chains share one sample of origin, sequenced in a study of blood T cell repertoires in COVID-19. Measured with immunoSEQ multiplex PCR; TCRdb has only the in-frame clones, and not every one. The data hold approximately 300,000 clones, with roughly nine tenths observed a single time. The sequencing sample was made of PBMCs or T cells enriched from blood (not recorded which). Source of these receptors: a woman in her 30s who had been exposed to COVID-19.

This chain joins TRBV18 and TRBJ2-1; D possibly corresponds to TRBD2 (5 bases). Germline-derived CDR1 and CDR2 are KGHSH and LQKENI. This CDR3 spans 15 amino acids. The V end was cut by 6 bases, the J end by 3 bases, with 15 bases between. The CDR3 DNA reads as TGTGCCAGCTCGCTAAGCGGATCCAACTACAATGAGCAGTTCTTC. This translates into CASSLSGSNYNEQFF. Full variable domain (rest looked up from reference TRBV18 and TRBJ2-1): NAGVMQNPRHLVRRRGQEARLRCSPMKGHSHVYWYRQLPEEGLKFMVYLQKENIIDESGMPKERFSAEFPKEGPSILRIQQVVRGDSAAYFCASSLSGSNYNEQFFGPGTRLTVL.

The chain employs TRBV4-2 and TRBJ2-5; D perhaps matches TRBD2 (5 bases). This CDR3 is 13 amino acids long. The ends were cut back, 3 bases at V and 7 bases at J, with 12 bases in the middle. Germline assignment: CDR1 LGHNA and CDR2 YNFKEQ. The CDR3 spells CASSQTGRGTQYF. The CDR3 nucleotides read TGTGCCAGCAGCCAGACCGGCCGGGGGACCCAGTACTTC.

The gene calls are TRBV30 and TRBJ1-1; TRBD1 aligns across 7 bases. This CDR3 region has 15 residues. V lost 2 bases to trimming and J lost 4 bases; unmatched junction nucleotides: 10. The germline V gene has CDR1 GTSNPN and CDR2 SVGIG (reference sequence). The CDR3 here is CAWSTITTGLTEAFF. The CDR3 region has the DNA TGTGCCTGGAGTACCATCACGACAGGGCTCACTGAAGCTTTCTTT.

The chain has TRBV19 and TRBJ1-1; 11 nucleotides line up with TRBD1. This CDR3 comprises 16 residues. Germline V lookup: CDR1 LNHDA, CDR2 SQIVND (reference sequence). V lost 6 bases, J lost 6 bases, and 12 bases stayed unmatched. CDR3 region: CASSRPADRGLAEAFF. CDR3 DNA: TGTGCCAGTAGCCGACCCGCGGACAGGGGGCTGGCTGAAGCTTTCTTT. Full variable domain (rest looked up from reference TRBV19 and TRBJ1-1): DGGITQSPKYLFRKEGQNVTLSCEQNLNHDAMYWYRQDPGQGLRLIYYSQIVNDFQKGDIAEGYSVSREKKESFPLTVTSAQKNPTAFYLCASSRPADRGLAEAFFGQGTRLTVV.

In its sample, this clone was seen a few times. The chain carries TRBV3-1 (or the pseudogene TRBV3-2) and TRBJ1-6, with a possible D match to TRBD1 (5 bases). The germline V and J ends were trimmed by 2 bases and 9 bases, with 17 bases remaining between them. The CDR3 loop spans 16 amino acids. The germline V gene encodes CDR1 LGHDT and CDR2 YNNKEL (reference sequence). The DNA for the CDR3 is TGTGCCAGCAGCCAACCTTCGCCAGGGTTTATTTCACCCCTCCACTTT. This sequence encodes CASSQPSPGFISPLHF.

V is TRBV5-1 and J is TRBJ1-4, with D unclear. V was clipped by 4 bases and J by 8 bases, with 18 bases between them. The CDR3 spans 15 residues. Germline CDR1 is SGHRS and CDR2 is YFSETQ. CDR3 sequence (DNA): TGCGCCAGCAGCCCTGGCCAGGCCAACGAGGAAAAACTGTTTTTT. Translated: CASSPGQANEEKLFF. The full variable domain, its missing parts supplied by reference TRBV5-1 and TRBJ1-4, is KAGVTQTPRYLIKTRGQQVTLSCSPISGHRSVSWYQQTPGQGLQFLFEYFSETQRNKGNFPGRFSGRQFSNSRSEMNVSTLELGDSALYLCASSPGQANEEKLFFGSGTQLSVL.

This clone was detected once. This chain uses TRBV4-1 with TRBJ1-5; D uncertain. Trimming took 0 bases from V and 3 from J, leaving 15 bases between them. The germline gives CDR1 MGHRA, CDR2 YSYEKL. The CDR3 covers 17 residues. CDR3 sequence (DNA): TGCGCCAGCAGCCAAGATGCGAGGGTCGGTCCCAATCAGCCCCAGCATTTT. Translation gives CASSQDARVGPNQPQHF.

V gene TRBV5-1 combines with J gene TRBJ2-4; TRBD2 might be the D (6 bases). The V end was cut by 0 bases, the J end by 0 bases, with 10 bases between. Germline values: CDR1 SGHRS, CDR2 YFSETQ. The CDR3 has 16 amino acids. CDR3 protein: CASSLDAGLAKNIQYF. In nucleotides, the CDR3 is TGCGCCAGCAGCTTGGATGCGGGGTTAGCCAAAAACATTCAGTACTTC.

J is TRBJ1-4 and V is TRBV11-2, with a weak D call TRBD1 (5 bases). Trimming removed 5 bases from V and 5 bases from J, with 9 bases in between. CDR3 length equals 13 residues. The V gene's germline CDR1 is SGHAT and CDR2 FQNNGV. The CDR3 protein is CASSPGVNEKLFF. The DNA of the CDR3 is TGTGCCAGCAGCCCGGGGGTAAATGAAAAACTGTTTTTT.

The chain combines TRBV9 with TRBJ1-3; D remains ambiguous. Trimming took 2 bases from V and 0 from J, leaving 3 bases between them. CDR3 length: 13 amino acids. Germline V gives CDR1 SGDLS, CDR2 YYNGEE. The CDR3 bases are TGTGCCAGCAGCGTGAGCTCTGGAAACACCATATATTTT. Its translation is CASSVSSGNTIYF.

This clone was seen only a few times. The rearrangement uses TRBV2 and TRBJ2-3; no definite D call. The CDR3 totals 12 residues. Between the trimmed V and J ends, which lost 0 bases and 6 bases, there was a span of 4 bases. Germline-derived CDR1 and CDR2 are SNHLY and FYNNEI. DNA for the CDR3: TGTGCCAGCAGTGAAGCGGCTGATACGCAGTATTTT. This translates into CASSEAADTQYF.

This sequence joins TRBV2 and TRBJ2-5, with 9 nucleotides matching TRBD2. V was clipped by 6 bases and J by 5 bases; unmatched bases: 10. The germline gives CDR1 SNHLY, CDR2 FYNNEI. CDR3 length: 15 residues. The CDR3 is CASRLERGVGETQYF. CDR3 nucleotides: TGTGCCAGCAGGTTGGAGCGGGGGGTCGGGGAGACCCAGTACTTC.

CDR3 amino acids: CASSEWGQSSYEQYF. For the CDR3, the DNA is TGTGCCAGCAGTGAATGGGGGCAGAGCTCCTACGAGCAGTACTTC. The chain links TRBV6-1 to TRBJ2-7; D perhaps matches TRBD1 (6 bases). The V end was cut by 2 bases, the J end by 0 bases, with 11 bases between. The CDR3 consists of 15 residues. Germline lookup yields CDR1 MNHNS and CDR2 SASEGT.

The rearrangement joins TRBV5-1 to TRBJ2-7; TRBD2 is a possible D gene (5 bases). Trimming removed 2 bases from V and 5 bases from J, with 14 bases in between. Germline V gene data show CDR1 as SGHRS and CDR2 as YFSETQ. The CDR3 contains 14 residues. Here the CDR3 DNA reads TGCGCCAGCAGCTTTTTGCGGGTGGTGGACGAGCAGTACTTC. Its protein is CASSFLRVVDEQYF.

This clone has just a few counts. This chain connects TRBV10-3 to TRBJ2-1, with unresolved D. V lost 8 bases, J lost 5 bases, and 10 bases lay in between. Germline V lookup: CDR1 ENHRY, CDR2 SYGVKD. The CDR3 has 12 amino acids. In DNA, the CDR3 is TGTGCCATCGGAGTTGGAGACAATGAGCAGTTCTTC. Residues: CAIGVGDNEQFF.

The chain recombines TRBV12-5 with TRBJ2-7; weak D call: TRBD1 (6 bases). The germline V and J ends were trimmed by 5 bases and 2 bases, with 10 bases remaining between them. Germline V gene data show CDR1 as LGHNT and CDR2 as FRNRAP. The CDR3 covers 13 residues. The CDR3, as DNA: TGTGCTAGTGGTGGGACACTCGCCTACGAGCAGTACTTC. Protein sequence: CASGGTLAYEQYF.

The chain uses TRBV10-3 and TRBJ1-2, with a possible D match to TRBD1 (5 bases). There are 15 residues in the CDR3. Deletions cut 2 bases from V and 1 base from J, with 11 bases between. Germline assignment: CDR1 ENHRY and CDR2 SYGVKD. As DNA, the CDR3 is TGTGCCATCAGTGAGGGGGCACACCTTAACTATGGCTACACCTTC. This gives the protein CAISEGAHLNYGYTF.

The CDR3 loop is CASRFKDRYSNQPQHF. CDR3 bases: TGTGCAAGTCGCTTTAAGGACAGGTATAGCAATCAGCCCCAGCATTTT. The chain employs TRBV12-2 and TRBJ1-5; no DNA check was done on the table's D call, TRBD1. TRBV12-2 is classified as a pseudogene. CDR3 length: 16 amino acids.

The chain uses TRBV29-1 and TRBJ1-2; D perhaps matches TRBD1 (6 bases). Per the germline V gene, CDR1 is SQVTM and CDR2 is ANQGSEA. The CDR3 runs to 13 residues. Trimming shortened V by 6 bases and J by 0 bases, and 11 bases separated the two germline ends. Here the CDR3 reads CSVDRRANYGYTF. The CDR3 coding sequence is TGCAGCGTCGACAGGAGAGCTAACTATGGCTACACCTTC. Together with reference TRBV29-1 and TRBJ1-2, the CDR3 gives the full variable domain: SAVISQKPSRDICQRGTSLTIQCQVDSQVTMMFWYRQQPGQSLTLIATANQGSEATYESGFVIDKFPISRPNLTFSTLTVSNMSPEDSSIYLCSVDRRANYGYTFGSGTRLTVV.

The chain's CDR3 is CASSLSSPTSGLPYEQYF. The CDR3 nucleotides are TGCGCCAGCAGCTTGTCGTCGCCGACTAGCGGGCTCCCCTACGAGCAGTACTTC. V and J are TRBV5-1 and TRBJ2-7; TRBD2 agrees at 10 bases. Unmatched junction bases numbered 12, after V lost 1 base and J lost 2 bases. CDR3 size: 18 residues. In germline, CDR1 is SGHRS, CDR2 YFSETQ.

With respect to this clone: The sample carries other DNA sequences with the same CDR3. The rearrangement links TRBV28 to TRBJ1-1; TRBD1 matches at 8 bases. The CDR3 extends over 14 amino acids. The V segment lost 4 bases and the J segment 1 base; nucleotides outside the gene matches: 2. Per germline, CDR1 MDHEN and CDR2 SYDVKM. As DNA, the CDR3 is TGTGCCAGCAGTTCGACAGGGGAGAACACTGAAGCTTTCTTT. This encodes CASSSTGENTEAFF.

The chain recombines TRBV5-6 with TRBJ2-5, with D uncertain. The V end lost 4 bases, the J end lost 0 bases, and 10 bases lay between the germline ends. Germline CDR1 and CDR2: SGHDT and YYEEEE. This CDR3 contains 14 residues. The CDR3 reads CASSHPTHQETQYF. CDR3 coding DNA: TGTGCCAGCAGCCATCCGACTCACCAAGAGACCCAGTACTTC. Together with reference TRBV5-6 and TRBJ2-5, the CDR3 gives the full variable domain: DAGVTQSPTHLIKTRGQQVTLRCSPKSGHDTVSWYQQALGQGPQFIFQYYEEEERQRGNFPDRFSGHQFPNYSSELNVNALLLGDSALYLCASSHPTHQETQYFGPGTRLLVL.

The chain is built from TRBV2 and TRBJ1-3; possibly TRBD1 for D (6 bases). This CDR3 comprises 13 residues. CDR1 and CDR2 (germline): SNHLY, FYNNEI. The ends were cut back, 4 bases at V and 2 bases at J, with 6 bases in the middle. CDR3 sequence: CASSAGAGNTIYF. The CDR3, as DNA: TGTGCCAGCAGTGCAGGGGCTGGAAACACCATATATTTT.

To note about this clone: One end of the junction is discordant with germline, which a read error may explain. The rearrangement joins TRBV7-8 to TRBJ2-3; the match to TRBD2 covers 10 bases. Per germline, CDR1 SGHVS and CDR2 FQNEAQ. CDR3 length: 16 residues. This chain's CDR3 is CASSYIAGGRTGTQYF. The CDR3 coding sequence is TGTGCCAGCAGCTACATAGCGGGGGGCCGGACAGGTACGCAGTATTTT.

The chain is built from TRBV24-1 and TRBJ1-6; D unresolved. The CDR3 totals 11 residues. Germline V lookup: CDR1 KGHDR, CDR2 SFDVKD. The V end lost 9 bases, the J end lost 8 bases, and 7 bases lay between the germline ends. Here the CDR3 DNA reads TGTGCCACCCGCGAGTATTCACCCCTCCACTTT. Translating gives CATREYSPLHF.

The rearrangement links TRBV3-1 (or the pseudogene TRBV3-2) to TRBJ1-2; D may be TRBD1 (6 bases). There are 16 residues in the CDR3. Germline V gives CDR1 LGHDT, CDR2 YNNKEL (reference sequence). V was cut by 1 base and J by 8 bases, with 20 bases left in between. The DNA for the CDR3 is TGTGCCAGCAGCCAAGTCTCAGGGGAAAGGTCTGGGGGCTACACCTTC. Translating gives CASSQVSGERSGGYTF.

This sequence joins TRBV5-4 and TRBJ2-5; 12 nucleotides match TRBD2. The CDR3 sequence is 16 residues long. Looked up from germline, CDR1 is SGHNT and CDR2 is YYREEE (reference sequence). J lost 1 base, V lost 5 bases, and 6 bases had no gene match. CDR3 coding DNA: TGTGCCAGCAGTACTAGCGGGGGGCAGACCCAAGAGACCCAGTACTTC. Protein: CASSTSGGQTQETQYF.

The chain is built from TRBV5-4 and TRBJ1-2; D is unclear. Germline V CDR1 and CDR2: SGHNT, YYREEE (reference sequence). This CDR3 comprises 12 residues. The ends were cut back, 4 bases at V and 6 bases at J, with 10 bases in the middle. CDR3 in amino acids: CASSPDIHGYTF. The CDR3 DNA sequence: TGTGCCAGCAGCCCCGACATACATGGCTACACCTTC. The complete variable domain, with remaining parts taken from reference TRBV5-4 and TRBJ1-2, reads ETGVTQSPTHLIKTRGQQVTLRCSSQSGHNTVSWYQQALGQGPQFIFQYYREEENGRGNFPPRFSGLQFPNYSSELNVNALELDDSALYLCASSPDIHGYTFGSGTRLTVV.